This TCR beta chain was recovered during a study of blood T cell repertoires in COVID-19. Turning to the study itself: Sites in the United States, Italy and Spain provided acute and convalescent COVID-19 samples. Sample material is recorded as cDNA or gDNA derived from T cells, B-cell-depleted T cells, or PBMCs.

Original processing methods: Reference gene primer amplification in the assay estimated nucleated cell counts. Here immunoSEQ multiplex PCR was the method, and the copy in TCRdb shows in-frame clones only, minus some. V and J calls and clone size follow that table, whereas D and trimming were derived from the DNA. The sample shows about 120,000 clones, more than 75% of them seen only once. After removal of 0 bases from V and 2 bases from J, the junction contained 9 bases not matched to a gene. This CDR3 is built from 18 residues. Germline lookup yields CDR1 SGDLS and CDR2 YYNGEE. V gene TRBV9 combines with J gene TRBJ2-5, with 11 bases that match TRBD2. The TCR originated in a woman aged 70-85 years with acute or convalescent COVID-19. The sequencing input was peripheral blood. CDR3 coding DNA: TGTGCCAGCAGCGTAGAAAGGACGGCTAGCGGGGGGCAAGAGACCCAGTACTTC. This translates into CASSVERTASGGQETQYF.